What follows describes a single TCR beta chain. Trimming at V came to 6 bases and at J to 6 bases, leaving 12 bases not matched to a gene. This CDR3 is 14 amino acids long. Per the germline V gene, CDR1 is DFQATT and CDR2 is SNEGSKA (reference sequence). With random hexamers, roughly 0.45 to 1 ug RNA was reverse transcribed. Multiplex PCR with immunoSEQ amplified the TCR beta CDR3 across 54 Vbeta and 13 Jbeta. TCRdb reprocessed the immunoSEQ multiplex PCR reads via MiXCR and lists one record per CDR3 protein. Of roughly 150,000 distinct CDR3 sequences in the sample, 90% to 96% were seen once. This specimen comes from a study of CD8 T cells in Susac syndrome. From blood CD8+ and CD4+ T cells, the TCR beta chain was sequenced.

The chain is built from TRBV20-1 and TRBJ2-3, with 7 bases identical to TRBD2. This TCR was sampled from a human donor with Susac syndrome. The sample taken for sequencing was CD4+ T cells from PBMCs. CDR3 coding DNA: TGCAGTGCCCCGGGGAGGGGCCGGGGGGATACGCAGTATTTT. Its translation is CSAPGRGRGDTQYF.